The 7 T cell receptor beta chains in this list originate from one sample, sequenced in a study of beta chain features in type 1 diabetes. Since all of the isolated RNA was reverse transcribed, expressed TCRB transcripts were what got sequenced. Method: immunoSEQ multiplex PCR; TCRdb's copy keeps in-frame clones and lacks some. The data contain approximately 170,000 clones, just over 9% of them singletons. Sequencing input: central memory CD4+ T cells from blood. The receptors were sampled from a woman aged 18-29 years in good health.

CDR3 nucleotide sequence: TGTGCCATCAGTGGAGGGCTGGGGACAGGGGGCGAAAGACAGCCCCAGCATTTT. Its protein is CAISGGLGTGGERQPQHF. The J gene is TRBJ1-5, the V gene TRBV10-3; 12 bases map to TRBD1. The CDR3 spans 18 residues. The germline gives CDR1 ENHRY, CDR2 SYGVKD. V trimming: 4 bases; J trimming: 7 bases; junction bases outside the gene matches: 14.

The chain joins TRBV4-3 to TRBJ1-4; the D gene is possibly TRBD1 (6 bases). Germline V lookup: CDR1 LGHNA, CDR2 YSLEER. Trimming took off 0 bases at V and 4 bases at J, with 6 bases between the two ends. CDR3 length: 14 amino acids. The CDR3 protein is CASSQEGGNEKLFF. CDR3 sequence (DNA): TGCGCCAGCAGCCAAGAAGGGGGTAATGAAAAACTGTTTTTT.

This clone was observed a handful of times. V and J are TRBV27 and TRBJ1-5; D is uncertain. The CDR3 is 13 residues long. Looked up from germline, CDR1 is MNHEY and CDR2 is SMNVEV (reference sequence). V was pared by 4 bases and J by 3 bases, with 7 bases between. The CDR3 region is CASSYGVNQPQHF. Here the CDR3 DNA reads TGTGCCAGCAGTTACGGGGTCAATCAGCCCCAGCATTTT.

V is TRBV5-1 and J is TRBJ1-2, with unresolved D. There are 13 residues in the CDR3. Germline CDR1 is SGHRS and CDR2 is YFSETQ. Trimming cost V 5 bases and J 2 bases, with 10 bases left between them. This CDR3 is CASRPSGNYGYTF. The CDR3 DNA sequence: TGCGCCAGCAGGCCATCCGGGAACTATGGCTACACCTTC.

The genes are TRBV2 and TRBJ2-3; D gene uncertain. Germline assignment: CDR1 SNHLY and CDR2 FYNNEI. This CDR3 spans 14 amino acids. V lost 6 bases and J lost 6, with 16 bases in between. The CDR3 coding sequence is TGTGCCAGCAGGGCTAGAGACTTGGTGGATACGCAGTATTTT. Encoded protein: CASRARDLVDTQYF.

This clone was seen a few times. The V gene is TRBV30, the J gene TRBJ1-5; a possible D gene is TRBD1 (6 bases). Trimming removed 7 bases from V and 5 bases from J, with 15 bases in between. Germline CDR1 reads GTSNPN; CDR2 reads SVGIG (reference sequence). The CDR3 has 13 amino acids. The CDR3 DNA reads as TGTGCCTCCGCCCCGGGGGGCGATCAGCCCCAGCATTTT. Amino acids: CASAPGGDQPQHF. Combining the CDR3 with reference TRBV30 and TRBJ1-5 gives the whole variable domain SQTIHQWPATLVQPVGSPLSLECTVEGTSNPNLYWYRQAAGRGLQLLFYSVGIGQISSEVPQNLSASRPQDRQFILSSKKLLLSDSGFYLCASAPGGDQPQHFGDGTRLSIL.

There are a few counts of this clone. Other DNA sequences in this sample translate to the same CDR3. V is TRBV29-1 and J is TRBJ2-2; TRBD2 matches at 10 bases. V was pared by 4 bases and J by 5 bases, with 10 bases of the junction left unmatched. The CDR3 is 16 residues long. Germline V gives CDR1 SQVTM, CDR2 ANQGSEA. The CDR3 protein is CSVVGLAGVGTGELFF. The CDR3, as DNA: TGCAGCGTTGTGGGGCTAGCGGGAGTAGGTACCGGGGAGCTGTTTTTT.